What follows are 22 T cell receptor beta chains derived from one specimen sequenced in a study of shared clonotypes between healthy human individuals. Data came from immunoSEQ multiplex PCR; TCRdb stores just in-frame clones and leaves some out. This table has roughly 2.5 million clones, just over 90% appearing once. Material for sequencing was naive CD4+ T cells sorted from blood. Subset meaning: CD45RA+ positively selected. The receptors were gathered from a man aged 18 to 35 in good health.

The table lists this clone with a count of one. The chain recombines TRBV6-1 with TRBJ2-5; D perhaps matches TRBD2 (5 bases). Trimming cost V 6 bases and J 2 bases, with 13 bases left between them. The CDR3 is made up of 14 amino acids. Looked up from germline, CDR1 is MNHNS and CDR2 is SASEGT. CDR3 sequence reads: CASRSGNTQETQYF. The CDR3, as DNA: TGTGCCAGCAGGTCGGGGAATACACAAGAGACCCAGTACTTC.

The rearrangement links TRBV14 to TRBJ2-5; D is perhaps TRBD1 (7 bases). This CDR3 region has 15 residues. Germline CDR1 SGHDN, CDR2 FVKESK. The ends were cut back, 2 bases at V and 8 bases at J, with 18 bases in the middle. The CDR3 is CASSQPGGGRITQYF. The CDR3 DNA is TGTGCCAGCAGCCAACCTGGAGGGGGCCGGATAACCCAGTACTTC.

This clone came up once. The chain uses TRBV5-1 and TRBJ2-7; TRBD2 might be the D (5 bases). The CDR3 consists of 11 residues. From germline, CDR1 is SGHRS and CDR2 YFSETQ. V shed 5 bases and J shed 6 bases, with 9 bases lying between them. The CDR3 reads CASRVGVEQYF. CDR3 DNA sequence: TGCGCCAGCAGGGTCGGGGTCGAGCAGTACTTC.

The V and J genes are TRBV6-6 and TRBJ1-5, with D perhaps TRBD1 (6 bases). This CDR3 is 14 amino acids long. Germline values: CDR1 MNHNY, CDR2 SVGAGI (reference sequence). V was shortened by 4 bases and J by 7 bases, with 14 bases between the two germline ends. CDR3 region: CASSSQGIGQPQHF. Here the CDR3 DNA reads TGTGCCAGCAGTTCACAGGGTATTGGGCAGCCCCAGCATTTT.

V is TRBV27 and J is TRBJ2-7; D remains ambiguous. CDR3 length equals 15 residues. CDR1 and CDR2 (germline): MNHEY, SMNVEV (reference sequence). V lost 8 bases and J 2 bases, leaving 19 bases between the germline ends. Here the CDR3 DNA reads TGTGCCAGCGGCCGTAGCCCCATTCTGACCTACGAGCAGTACTTC. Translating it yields CASGRSPILTYEQYF.

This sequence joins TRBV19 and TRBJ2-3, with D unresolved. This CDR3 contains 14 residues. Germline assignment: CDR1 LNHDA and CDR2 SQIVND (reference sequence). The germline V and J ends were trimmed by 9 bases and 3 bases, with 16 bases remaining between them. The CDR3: CASMGSYLTDTQYF. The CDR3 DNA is TGTGCCAGCATGGGTAGTTATCTTACAGATACGCAGTATTTT.

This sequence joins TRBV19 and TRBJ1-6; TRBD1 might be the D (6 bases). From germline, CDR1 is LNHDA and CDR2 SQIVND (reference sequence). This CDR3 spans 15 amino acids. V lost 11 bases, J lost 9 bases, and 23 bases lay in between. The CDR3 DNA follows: TGTGCCTCCCAACGGGGGCAGGGAAGGGGTTCACCCCTCCACTTT. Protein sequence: CASQRGQGRGSPLHF.

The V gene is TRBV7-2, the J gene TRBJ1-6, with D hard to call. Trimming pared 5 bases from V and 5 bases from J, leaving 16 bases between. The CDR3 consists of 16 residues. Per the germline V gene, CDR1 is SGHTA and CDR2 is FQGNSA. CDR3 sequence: CASSPRMVGNNSPLHF. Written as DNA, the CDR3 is TGTGCCAGCAGCCCTAGGATGGTGGGAAATAATTCACCCCTCCACTTT. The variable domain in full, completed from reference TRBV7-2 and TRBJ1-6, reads GAGVSQSPSNKVTEKGKDVELRCDPISGHTALYWYRQSLGQGLEFLIYFQGNSAPDKSGLPSDRFSAERTGGSVSTLTIQRTQQEDSAVYLCASSPRMVGNNSPLHFGNGTRLTVT.

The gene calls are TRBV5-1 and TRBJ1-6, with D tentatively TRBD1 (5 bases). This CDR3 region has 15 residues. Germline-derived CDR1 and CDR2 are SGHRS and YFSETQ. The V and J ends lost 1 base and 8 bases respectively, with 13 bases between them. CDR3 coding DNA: TGCGCCAGCAGCTTGAACAGTGTCAGGGATTCACCCCTCCACTTT. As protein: CASSLNSVRDSPLHF.

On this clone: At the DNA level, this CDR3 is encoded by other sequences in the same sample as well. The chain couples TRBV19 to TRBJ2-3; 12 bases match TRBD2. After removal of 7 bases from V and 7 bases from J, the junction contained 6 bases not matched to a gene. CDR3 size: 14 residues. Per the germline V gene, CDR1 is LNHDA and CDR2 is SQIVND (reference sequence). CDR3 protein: CASIGTSGRNTQYF. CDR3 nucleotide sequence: TGTGCCAGTATCGGAACTAGCGGGAGGAATACGCAGTATTTT.

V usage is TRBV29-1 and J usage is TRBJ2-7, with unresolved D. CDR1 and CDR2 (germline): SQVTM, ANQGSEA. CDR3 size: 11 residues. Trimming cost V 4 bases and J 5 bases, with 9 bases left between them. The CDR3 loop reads CSVVITDEQYF. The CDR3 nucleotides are TGCAGCGTTGTTATTACAGACGAGCAGTACTTC.

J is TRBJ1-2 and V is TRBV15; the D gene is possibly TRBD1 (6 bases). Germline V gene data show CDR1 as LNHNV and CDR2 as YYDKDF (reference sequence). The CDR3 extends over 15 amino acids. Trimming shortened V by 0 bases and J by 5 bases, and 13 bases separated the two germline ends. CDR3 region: CATSRDWGQKYGYTF. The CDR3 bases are TGTGCCACCAGCAGAGACTGGGGGCAGAAGTATGGCTACACCTTC.

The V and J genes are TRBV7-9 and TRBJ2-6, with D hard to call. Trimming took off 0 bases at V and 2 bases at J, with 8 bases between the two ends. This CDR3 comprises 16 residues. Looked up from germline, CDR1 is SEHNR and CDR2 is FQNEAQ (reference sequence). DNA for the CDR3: TGTGCCAGCAGCTTAGCGGAAGTCCCTGGGGCCAACGTCCTGACTTTC. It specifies CASSLAEVPGANVLTF.

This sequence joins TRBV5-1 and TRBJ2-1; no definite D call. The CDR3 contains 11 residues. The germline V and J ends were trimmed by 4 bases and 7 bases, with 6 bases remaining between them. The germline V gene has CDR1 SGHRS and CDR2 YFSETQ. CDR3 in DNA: TGCGCCAGCAGCGCCTCTAATGAGCAGTTCTTC. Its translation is CASSASNEQFF.

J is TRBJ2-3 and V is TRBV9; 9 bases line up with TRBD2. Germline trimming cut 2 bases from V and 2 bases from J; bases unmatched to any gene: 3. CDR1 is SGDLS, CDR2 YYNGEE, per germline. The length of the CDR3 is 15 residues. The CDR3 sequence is CASSVAGGHTDTQYF. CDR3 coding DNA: TGTGCCAGCAGCGTCGCGGGAGGGCACACAGATACGCAGTATTTT. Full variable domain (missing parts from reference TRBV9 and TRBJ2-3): DSGVTQTPKHLITATGQRVTLRCSPRSGDLSVYWYQQSLDQGLQFLIQYYNGEERAKGNILERFSAQQFPDLHSELNLSSLELGDSALYFCASSVAGGHTDTQYFGPGTRLTVL.

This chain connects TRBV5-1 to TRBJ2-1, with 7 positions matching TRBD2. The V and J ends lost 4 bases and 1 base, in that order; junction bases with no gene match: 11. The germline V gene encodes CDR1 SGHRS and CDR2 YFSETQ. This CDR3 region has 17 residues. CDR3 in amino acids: CASSQGAGAGSYNEQFF. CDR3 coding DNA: TGCGCCAGCAGCCAGGGTGCGGGAGCGGGGTCCTACAATGAGCAGTTCTTC.

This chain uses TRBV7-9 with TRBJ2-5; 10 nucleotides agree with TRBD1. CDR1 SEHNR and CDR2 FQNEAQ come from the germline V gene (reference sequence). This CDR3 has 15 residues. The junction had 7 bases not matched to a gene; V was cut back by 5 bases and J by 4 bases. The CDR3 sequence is CASSPGTGERETQYF. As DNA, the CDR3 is TGTGCCAGCAGCCCCGGGACAGGGGAGCGAGAGACCCAGTACTTC.

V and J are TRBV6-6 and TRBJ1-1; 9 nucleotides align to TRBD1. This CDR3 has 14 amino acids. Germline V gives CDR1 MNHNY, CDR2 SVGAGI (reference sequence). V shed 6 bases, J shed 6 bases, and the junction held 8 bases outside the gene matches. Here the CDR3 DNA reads TGTGCCAGCAGAATTGGGACAGGGACAGCTGAAGCTTTCTTT. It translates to CASRIGTGTAEAFF.

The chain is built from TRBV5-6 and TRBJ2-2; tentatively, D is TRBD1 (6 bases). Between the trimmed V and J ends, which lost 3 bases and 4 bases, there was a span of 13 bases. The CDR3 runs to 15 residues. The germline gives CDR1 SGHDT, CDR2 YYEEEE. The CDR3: CASSWGTLSTGELFF. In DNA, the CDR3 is TGTGCCAGCAGCTGGGGGACACTTAGCACCGGGGAGCTGTTTTTT.

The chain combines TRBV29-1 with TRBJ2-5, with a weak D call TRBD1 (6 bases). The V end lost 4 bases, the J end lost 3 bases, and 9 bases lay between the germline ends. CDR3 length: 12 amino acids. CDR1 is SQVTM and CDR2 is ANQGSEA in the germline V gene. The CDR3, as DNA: TGCAGCGTTGGGACAGACGAAGAGACCCAGTACTTC. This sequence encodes CSVGTDEETQYF.

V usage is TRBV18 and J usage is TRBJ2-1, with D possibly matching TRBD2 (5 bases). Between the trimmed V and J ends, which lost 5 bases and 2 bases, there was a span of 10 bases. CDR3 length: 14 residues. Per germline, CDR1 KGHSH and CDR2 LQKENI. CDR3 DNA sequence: TGTGCCAGCTCATTGACTACCACCTACAATGAGCAGTTCTTC. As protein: CASSLTTTYNEQFF.

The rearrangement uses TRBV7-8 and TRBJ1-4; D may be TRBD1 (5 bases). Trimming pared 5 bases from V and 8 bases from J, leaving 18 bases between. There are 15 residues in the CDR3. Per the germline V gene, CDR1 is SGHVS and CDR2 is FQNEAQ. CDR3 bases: TGTGCCAGCAGCCGCCTCGGGGGGAGGTCGGAAAAACTGTTTTTT. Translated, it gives CASSRLGGRSEKLFF. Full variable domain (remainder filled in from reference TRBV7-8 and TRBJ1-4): GAGVSQSPRYKVAKRGQDVALRCDPISGHVSLFWYQQALGQGPEFLTYFQNEAQLDKSGLPSDRFFAERPEGSVSTLKIQRTQQEDSAVYLCASSRLGGRSEKLFFGSGTQLSVL.